This T cell receptor beta chain was documented in a study of T-cell reconstitution after alpha-beta-depleted transplantation in children. Preparation of the TCRbeta library involved a method that used unique molecular identifiers. MiXCR, applied by TCRdb to the PCR reads, yields one record per CDR3 protein. The sample has over 550,000 distinct CDR3 sequences; 8% to 11% are singletons. CDR3 length equals 17 residues. Unmatched junction bases numbered 9, after V lost 0 bases and J lost 2 bases. Germline loops: CDR1 LGHNA, CDR2 YSLEER. The chain is built from TRBV4-3 and TRBJ2-7; 8 positions match TRBD2. The sequenced sample was PBMCs from the stem cell graft donor, obtained from the stem cell graft. The receptor was derived from a human donor who donated a stem cell graft to a child with acute myeloid leukemia. CDR3 sequence (DNA): TGCGCCAGCAGCCAAGATCGGGGGGGCGCAGAACCCTACGAGCAGTACTTC. Its protein product is CASSQDRGGAEPYEQYF.